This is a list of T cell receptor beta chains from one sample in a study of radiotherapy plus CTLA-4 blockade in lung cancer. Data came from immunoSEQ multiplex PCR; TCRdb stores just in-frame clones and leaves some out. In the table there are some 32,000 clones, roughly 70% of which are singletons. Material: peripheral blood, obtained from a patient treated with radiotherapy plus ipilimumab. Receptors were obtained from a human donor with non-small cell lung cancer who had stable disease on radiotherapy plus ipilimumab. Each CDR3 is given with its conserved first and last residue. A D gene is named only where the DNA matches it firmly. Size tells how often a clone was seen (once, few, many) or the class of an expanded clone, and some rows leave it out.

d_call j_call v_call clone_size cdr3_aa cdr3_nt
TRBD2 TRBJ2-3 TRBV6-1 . CASKETSPSADTQYF TGTGCCAGCAAGGAGACTAGCCCCTCGGCAGATACGCAGTATTTT
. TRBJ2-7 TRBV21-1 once CASRTGSYEQYF TGTGCCAGCAGGACAGGCTCCTACGAGCAGTACTTC
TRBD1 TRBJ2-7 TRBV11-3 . CASSIRQGSYEQYF TGTGCCAGCAGCATTCGACAGGGGTCCTACGAGCAGTACTTC
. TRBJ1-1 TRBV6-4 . CASSDRTGGAEAFF TGTGCCAGCAGTGACAGAACAGGAGGCGCTGAAGCTTTCTTT
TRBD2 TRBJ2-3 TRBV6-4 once CASSDSRSGGRAVDTQYF TGTGCCAGCAGTGACTCGAGGTCTGGTGGGAGGGCGGTAGATACGCAGTATTTT
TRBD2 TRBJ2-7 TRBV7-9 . CASSLGGGTSGSLLEQYF TGTGCCAGCAGCTTAGGAGGAGGGACTAGCGGGAGCCTCCTCGAGCAGTACTTC
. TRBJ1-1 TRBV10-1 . CASSPTHPNTEAFF TGCGCCAGCAGTCCCACTCACCCGAACACTGAAGCTTTCTTT
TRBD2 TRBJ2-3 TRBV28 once CASSPTGLAGYTQYF TGTGCCAGCAGTCCAACGGGACTAGCGGGCTATACGCAGTATTTT
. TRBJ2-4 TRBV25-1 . CASSDYQGRDIQYF TGTGCCAGCAGTGATTATCAGGGTAGGGACATTCAGTACTTC
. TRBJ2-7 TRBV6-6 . CASSSGVGLGTYEQYF TGTGCCAGCAGTTCCGGGGTAGGACTGGGGACCTACGAGCAGTACTTC
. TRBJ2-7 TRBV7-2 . CASSPRQGALEQYF TGTGCCAGCAGCCCCCGCCAGGGAGCCCTCGAGCAGTACTTC
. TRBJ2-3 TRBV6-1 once CASSEAETSTPQYF TGTGCCAGCAGTGAGGCTGAAACCTCAACGCCGCAGTATTTT
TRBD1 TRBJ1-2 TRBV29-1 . CSVVHRGFSYGYTF TGCAGCGTTGTTCACAGGGGTTTTTCCTATGGCTACACCTTC
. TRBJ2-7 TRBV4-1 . CASSRGPSGSSYEQYF TGCGCCAGCAGCCGCGGACCCAGCGGTTCCTCCTACGAGCAGTACTTC
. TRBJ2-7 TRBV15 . CATSRLSFYEQYF TGTGCCACCAGCAGACTGTCTTTTTACGAGCAGTACTTC
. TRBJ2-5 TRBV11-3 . CASSFENGQETQYF TGTGCCAGCAGCTTCGAGAACGGGCAAGAGACCCAGTACTTC
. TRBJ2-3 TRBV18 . CASSQQNMADTQYF TGTGCCAGCTCACAGCAGAATATGGCAGATACGCAGTATTTT
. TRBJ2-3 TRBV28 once CASRATGDPGLATDTQYF TGTGCCAGCAGGGCGACAGGGGACCCCGGACTAGCCACAGATACGCAGTATTTT
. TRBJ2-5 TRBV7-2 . CASSLAGLAGETQYF TGTGCCAGCAGCTTAGCCGGCTTAGCAGGAGAGACCCAGTACTTC
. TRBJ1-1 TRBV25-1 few CASSDWGPGNTEAFF TGTGCCAGCAGTGATTGGGGGCCGGGGAACACTGAAGCTTTCTTT
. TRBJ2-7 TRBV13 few CASSVSGSGQYF TGTGCCAGCAGCGTATCAGGGTCAGGGCAGTACTTC
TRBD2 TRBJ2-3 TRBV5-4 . CASSLDSGSHTDTQYF TGTGCCAGCAGCTTGGACAGCGGGAGCCACACAGATACGCAGTATTTT
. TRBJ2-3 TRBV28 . CASRTAGGAHF TGTGCCAGCCGAACGGCGGGCGGAGCGCATTTT
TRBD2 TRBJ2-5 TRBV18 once CASSPKRTSGRWGETQYF TGTGCCAGCTCACCGAAACGGACTAGCGGGAGATGGGGAGAGACCCAGTACTTC
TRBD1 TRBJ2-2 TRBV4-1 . CASSQQLQGAGELFF TGCGCCAGCAGCCAACAGTTACAGGGGGCCGGGGAGCTGTTTTTT
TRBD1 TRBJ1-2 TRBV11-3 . CASSKQGEGEVSYGYTF TGTGCCAGCAGCAAACAGGGGGAAGGAGAGGTTAGCTATGGCTACACCTTC
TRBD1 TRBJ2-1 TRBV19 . CASSGTGAYEQFF TGTGCCAGTAGTGGGACAGGGGCCTATGAGCAGTTCTTC
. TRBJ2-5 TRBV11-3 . CASRGLQETQYF TGTGCCAGCAGGGGCCTCCAAGAGACCCAGTACTTC
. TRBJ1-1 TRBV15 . CATSGDWGSGAFF TGTGCCACCAGTGGAGATTGGGGGAGTGGCGCTTTCTTT
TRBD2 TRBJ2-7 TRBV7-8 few CASSFRLAGDPPGRYF TGTGCCAGCAGCTTTAGACTAGCGGGAGATCCGCCAGGGCGGTACTTC
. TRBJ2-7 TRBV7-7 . CASSRDPSSYEQYF TGTGCTAGCAGCCGGGACCCTAGCTCCTACGAGCAGTACTTC
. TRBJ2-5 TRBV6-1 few CASSEGGLQGKETQYF TGTGCCAGCAGTGAAGGGGGCCTCCAGGGGAAAGAGACCCAGTACTTC
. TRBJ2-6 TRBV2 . CASTRTISGANVLTF TGTGCCAGCACCAGAACCATCTCTGGGGCCAACGTCCTGACTTTC
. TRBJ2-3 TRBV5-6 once CASSLISGRTDTQYF TGTGCCAGCAGCTTGATTTCAGGGCGCACAGATACGCAGTATTTT
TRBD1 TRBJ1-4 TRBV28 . CASLGTGGSEKLFF TGTGCCAGCTTGGGGACAGGGGGCAGCGAAAAACTGTTTTTT